The rows below give T cell receptor beta chains drawn from one sample of a study of identical twins. Via MiXCR, TCRdb re-called the 5' RACE reads, giving one row per CDR3 protein. The repertoire includes under 300,000 distinct CDR3 sequences, 5% to 7% of them detected once, and about 15% sits in the top ten. These data were likewise used in another study, on T cells expressing NK-cell markers.

Sequencing was performed on CD8+ T cells sorted from blood. The receptor set was obtained from a woman in her late teens or twenties in good health. Each CDR3 is given with its conserved first and last residue. The D gene is left open where the match is weak. The size of a clone is reported for some rows only, either as once, few or many, or as a class for expanded clones.

j_call clone_size v_call d_call cdr3_nt cdr3_aa
TRBJ2-3 few TRBV4-3 . TGCGCCAGCAGCCAAGTTCGCACAGATACGCAGTATTTT CASSQVRTDTQYF
TRBJ1-2 . TRBV4-3 . TGCGCCAGCAGCCAAGCTGCCGCTGGTTATGGCTACACCTTC CASSQAAAGYGYTF
TRBJ1-1 . TRBV20-1 . TGCAGTGCTAGTCCAGGGATGAACACTGAAGCTTTCTTT CSASPGMNTEAFF
TRBJ2-1 . TRBV12-3/TRBV12-4 TRBD2 TGTACCAGCAGTTTAATAGCTGGTGGGACTAGCGGGTACAATGAGCAGTTCTTC CTSSLIAGGTSGYNEQFF
TRBJ1-2 many TRBV4-3 TRBD1 TGCGCCAGCAGCCAAGATACAGGGGCCGCTTTTGGATATGGCTACACCTTC CASSQDTGAAFGYGYTF
TRBJ1-1 many TRBV7-9 TRBD1 TGTGCCAGCAGCTTTCCGCCGGGACAGGGGAACACTGAAGCTTTCTTT CASSFPPGQGNTEAFF
TRBJ2-2 many TRBV7-6 TRBD1 TGTGCCAGCGGGGGGACAGGGGGAAACACCGGGGAGCTGTTTTTT CASGGTGGNTGELFF
TRBJ1-3 . TRBV6-6 . TGTGCCAGCACCAAAGGTGGAAACACCATATATTTT CASTKGGNTIYF
TRBJ2-7 many TRBV7-2 . TGTGCCAGCAGCCTTCCCCCGGGAGTGGAGCAGTACTTC CASSLPPGVEQYF
TRBJ2-2 . TRBV15 . TGTGCCACCGGGTGGACCGGGGAGCTGTTTTTT CATGWTGELFF
TRBJ2-7 . TRBV4-1 TRBD2 TGCGCCAGCAGCCAAGTCGGGGGGAGGGTCAGCACCTACGAGCAGTACTTC CASSQVGGRVSTYEQYF
TRBJ2-5 . TRBV25-1 . TGTGCCAGCAGAACTGGGACGGGAGAGACCCAGTACTTC CASRTGTGETQYF
TRBJ2-7 few TRBV20-1 . TGCAGTGTGAAAAAGGGCGGTTTCTACGAGCAGTACTTC CSVKKGGFYEQYF
TRBJ1-1 many TRBV12-3/TRBV12-4 . TGTGCCAGCAGGTTAGCCGGGACAGAAGCTTTCTTT CASRLAGTEAFF
TRBJ1-1 . TRBV12-3/TRBV12-4 TRBD1 TGTGCCAGCAGCCGGGACAGGGCTACTGAAGCTTTCTTT CASSRDRATEAFF
TRBJ1-2 . TRBV7-2 . . CASSLFLWTANYGYTF
TRBJ1-1 few TRBV27 . TGTGCCAGCAGTCCCGCTCGGGGCTCGAACACTGAAGCTTTCTTT CASSPARGSNTEAFF
TRBJ2-1 few TRBV2 . TGTGCCAGCGTTACGCGGGTGGGGTACAATGAGCAGTTCTTC CASVTRVGYNEQFF
TRBJ1-2 . TRBV7-8 . TGTGCCAGCAGCTTACGGACGGTGGCTAACTATGGCTACACCTTC CASSLRTVANYGYTF
TRBJ2-7 . TRBV6-2/TRBV6-3 . TGTGCCAGCAGTTTCGGGACCGAGCAGTACTTC CASSFGTEQYF
TRBJ2-2 . TRBV5-1 . TGCGCCAGCAGCTTCGGCAGGGGGGGAGCCGGGGAGCTGTTTTTT CASSFGRGGAGELFF
TRBJ1-1 few TRBV6-2/TRBV6-3 . TGTGCCAGCAGTTATTCGGCGGGGATGAGTACTGAAGCTTTCTTT CASSYSAGMSTEAFF